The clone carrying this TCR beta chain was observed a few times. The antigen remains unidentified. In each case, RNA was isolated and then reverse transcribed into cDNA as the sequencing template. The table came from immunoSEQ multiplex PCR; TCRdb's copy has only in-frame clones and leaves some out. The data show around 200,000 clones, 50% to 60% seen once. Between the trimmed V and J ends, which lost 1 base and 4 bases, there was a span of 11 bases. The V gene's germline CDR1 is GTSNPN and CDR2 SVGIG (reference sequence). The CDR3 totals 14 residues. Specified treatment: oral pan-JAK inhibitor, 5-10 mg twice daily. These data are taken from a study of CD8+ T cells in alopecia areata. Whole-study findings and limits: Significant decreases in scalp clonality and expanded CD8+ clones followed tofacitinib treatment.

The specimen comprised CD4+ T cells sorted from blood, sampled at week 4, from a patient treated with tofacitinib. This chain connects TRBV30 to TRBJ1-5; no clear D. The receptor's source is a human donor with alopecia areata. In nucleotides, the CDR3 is TGTGCCTGGAGTGGGGATTTAGGGAATCAGCCCCAGCATTTT. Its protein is CAWSGDLGNQPQHF.